This T cell receptor beta chain stems from a study of blood T cell repertoires in COVID-19 (dated by TCRdb to the early 2020s). Broadly, across the study: The collaborator samples originated in the United States, Italy and Spain and spanned the acute and convalescent phases of COVID-19. The material from the prospective study consisted of cDNA or gDNA derived from T cells, B-cell-depleted T cells, or PBMCs. The repertoires were released in a freely available public database intended as a resource for research on the immune response to SARS-CoV-2. The samples were drawn from the first 160 participants of the ongoing ImmuneRACE study and from roughly 1,300 subjects provided by 6 global collaborators. Subjects who had been exposed to COVID-19, were actively infected with it, or had recovered from it provided the deeply sampled blood TCRbeta repertoires that made up the dataset. Where HLA class I and class II types were available, the types were taken from metadata supplied by the sample provider, not from assay-based typing. The sample metadata nearly always contained a de-identified subject ID, COVID-19 status, age in years and sex.

Broader findings and caveats from the paper: The quantity of clinical and demographic metadata differed by source and by participant and was supplied without curation.

Samples from volunteer blood donors who had recovered from COVID-19 were contributed by a second Seattle source. The collaborating institutions used their own protocols to collect whole blood in K2EDTA tubes. For TCRbeta analysis, collaborators shipped samples as frozen whole blood, isolated PBMCs, or DNA extracted from either of those sample types. Concerning this clone itself: No cognate antigen has been identified for it. No much larger clone exists at a distance of one base, and base qualities are not known.

TCRbeta CDR3 regions were amplified from genomic DNA using the immunoSEQ Assay, a bias-controlled multiplex PCR. The study's processing was this. Nucleated cell counts per sample were estimated from amplification of reference gene primers within the assay. To quantify the absolute abundance of each unique TCRbeta CDR3 rearrangement, sequence reads were collapsed and filtered. For each sample, productive Simpson clonality was calculated by taking the square root of Simpson's diversity index across productive rearrangements. TCRdb's version of the immuneACCESS table is confined to in-frame rearrangements and falls short of the full clone set. An unresolved V gene accounts for under half of the shortfall where checked; the remainder is of unknown origin. V, J and clone size are those of that table, while D and trimming were read from the DNA. The sample table holds under 350,000 clones, of which less than 90% were seen once. The ten largest account for over 4.5% of the sample.

This sequence was found in a man in his sixties who had recovered from COVID-19. Specimen: peripheral blood.

The CDR3 sequence is CASSPGGTMGGELFF. The nucleotides read TGTGCCAGCAGCCCCGGTGGGACTATGGGCGGGGAGCTGTTTTTT. The chain uses TRBV9 and TRBJ2-2; TRBD2 fits 7 bases in the junction. The V end gives up 4 bases and the J end 7 bases, leaving 10 bases in the junction not matched to a gene. The germline V gene specifies SGDLS as CDR1 and YYNGEE as CDR2. The CDR3, cysteine through phenylalanine, is 15 amino acids long. Only the CDR3 DNA is retained, 45 bases long and in frame from the first base.